A single sample is the source of the 27 T cell receptor beta chains below, sequenced in a study of OX40 agonist ivuxolimab in advanced cancers. Libraries were prepared by immunoSEQ multiplex PCR; TCRdb keeps only in-frame clonotypes and omits some of them. This sample has more than 90,000 clones, with around 85% found just once. Sample: CD4+ or CD8+ T cells sorted from blood, taken in a trial of the OX40 agonist ivuxolimab. These receptors all stem from an adult with an advanced solid tumor such as melanoma, head and neck, liver or kidney cancer.

This clone was picked up one time. The DNA of the CDR3 is TGTGCCAGCAGACCGACAGGGGCGGGTACGCAGTATTTT. This gives the protein CASRPTGAGTQYF. The J gene is TRBJ2-3, the V gene TRBV6-5; TRBD1 matches 8 bases. After removal of 6 bases from V and 8 bases from J, the junction contained 7 bases not matched to a gene. Germline V gene data show CDR1 as MNHEY and CDR2 as SVGAGI. The CDR3 is made up of 13 amino acids.

The CDR3 region is CASSSGVRNYGYTF. The DNA of the CDR3 is TGTGCCAGCAGTTCCGGGGTTAGAAACTATGGCTACACCTTC. The chain couples TRBV6-6 to TRBJ1-2; no definite D call. V dropped 4 bases and J dropped 2 bases, with 11 bases sitting between them. The CDR3 has 14 residues. In germline, CDR1 is MNHNY, CDR2 SVGAGI (reference sequence).

The chain joins TRBV29-1 to TRBJ1-1; D is ambiguous. Trimming took off 6 bases at V and 1 base at J, with 3 bases between the two ends. CDR3 length: 10 residues. Germline-derived CDR1 and CDR2 are SQVTM and ANQGSEA. The CDR3 region is CSVQNTEAFF. CDR3 in DNA: TGCAGCGTGCAGAACACTGAAGCTTTCTTT.

The J gene is TRBJ2-2, the V gene TRBV7-3, with D possibly called TRBD1 or TRBD2 (5 bases each). V was trimmed by 5 bases and J by 6 bases, leaving 19 bases between them. Per the germline V gene, CDR1 is SGHTA and CDR2 is FQGTGA. The CDR3 consists of 16 residues. CDR3 coding DNA: TGTGCCAGCAGCCCTGAACCGGGACGCGCGGCCGGGGAGCTGTTTTTT. Translated: CASSPEPGRAAGELFF. Based on the CDR3 plus reference TRBV7-3 and TRBJ2-2, the full variable domain is GAGVSQTPSNKVTEKGKYVELRCDPISGHTALYWYRQSLGQGPEFLIYFQGTGAADDSGLPNDRFFAVRPEGSVSTLKIQRTERGDSAVYLCASSPEPGRAAGELFFGEGSRLTVL.

The gene calls are TRBV7-2 and TRBJ2-7; possibly TRBD1 or TRBD2 for D (5 bases each). This CDR3 is built from 13 residues. V was shortened by 8 bases and J by 3 bases, with 14 bases between the two germline ends. The germline V gene has CDR1 SGHTA and CDR2 FQGNSA. The chain's CDR3 is CASARDDVYEQYF. CDR3 DNA sequence: TGTGCCAGCGCCCGGGACGATGTCTACGAGCAGTACTTC.

J is TRBJ1-5 and V is TRBV19; D remains ambiguous. Germline CDR1 LNHDA, CDR2 SQIVND (reference sequence). V was pared by 6 bases and J by 3 bases, with 18 bases between. The CDR3 covers 16 residues. In DNA form, the CDR3 reads TGTGCCAGTAGGGAGACCCACATTGGAGTCAATCAGCCCCAGCATTTT. It is translated as CASRETHIGVNQPQHF. The variable domain in full, completed from reference TRBV19 and TRBJ1-5, reads DGGITQSPKYLFRKEGQNVTLSCEQNLNHDAMYWYRQDPGQGLRLIYYSQIVNDFQKGDIAEGYSVSREKKESFPLTVTSAQKNPTAFYLCASRETHIGVNQPQHFGDGTRLSIL.

This chain links TRBV4-2 with TRBJ2-3; D unresolved. Germline CDR1 reads LGHNA; CDR2 reads YNFKEQ. Trimming removed 0 bases from V and 0 bases from J, with 13 bases in between. CDR3 size: 17 residues. CDR3 DNA: TGTGCCAGCAGCCAAGATTATTTGGGTGGTAGCACAGATACGCAGTATTTT. As protein: CASSQDYLGGSTDTQYF.

This chain uses TRBV6-5 with TRBJ1-1; 8 nucleotides line up with TRBD1. Germline CDR1 MNHEY, CDR2 SVGAGI. This CDR3 comprises 15 residues. V shed 5 bases, J shed 1 base, and the junction held 6 bases outside the gene matches. CDR3 nucleotide sequence: TGTGCCAGCAGTACACTCAGGGGGCGGAACACTGAAGCTTTCTTT. It translates to CASSTLRGRNTEAFF.

This clone is a singleton in its sample. The V gene is TRBV7-2, the J gene TRBJ2-1; no clear D gene. V was cut by 2 bases and J by 7 bases, with 3 bases left in between. The V gene's germline CDR1 is SGHTA and CDR2 FQGNSA. This CDR3 is built from 11 residues. The CDR3 loop is CASSLMNEQFF. The CDR3 DNA sequence: TGTGCCAGCAGCTTAATGAATGAGCAGTTCTTC.

V is TRBV5-5 and J is TRBJ2-1; 7 bases agree with TRBD2. The CDR3 totals 15 residues. Germline V lookup: CDR1 SGHKS, CDR2 YYEKEE (reference sequence). V lost 0 bases to trimming and J lost 4 bases; unmatched junction nucleotides: 4. CDR3 in DNA: TGTGCCAGCAGCTTGGGACTAGCCATTTACAATGAGCAGTTCTTC. It translates to CASSLGLAIYNEQFF.

This rearrangement joins TRBV27 to TRBJ2-1, with no clear D. Germline assignment: CDR1 MNHEY and CDR2 SMNVEV (reference sequence). This CDR3 spans 14 amino acids. V lost 3 bases to trimming and J lost 7 bases, with 13 bases between them. The DNA for the CDR3 is TGTGCCAGCAGTTTCTACGACATTCGGAATGAGCAGTTCTTC. Translated: CASSFYDIRNEQFF.

The chain employs TRBV7-6 and TRBJ1-6, with D possibly being TRBD1 (5 bases). CDR3 length: 15 amino acids. Per germline, CDR1 SGHVS and CDR2 FNYEAQ. V lost 1 base to trimming and J lost 7 bases, with 11 bases between them. The CDR3 nucleotides are TGTGCCAGCAGCTTAGTGGGTAGGGGAAATTCACCCCTCCACTTT. Its protein is CASSLVGRGNSPLHF.

This chain connects TRBV6-5 to TRBJ1-3; no clear D. V was trimmed by 8 bases and J by 4 bases, leaving 9 bases between them. The CDR3 is 12 residues long. Germline CDR1 reads MNHEY; CDR2 reads SVGAGI. CDR3 coding DNA: TGTGCCAGCTTAGGGTTCGGAAACACCATATATTTT. Translated, it gives CASLGFGNTIYF.

The chain links TRBV10-2 to TRBJ2-1; 11 nucleotides agree with TRBD2. CDR1 is WSHSY and CDR2 is SAAADI in the germline V gene. The CDR3 spans 18 residues. Unmatched junction bases numbered 13, after V lost 9 bases and J lost 0 bases. The CDR3 coding sequence is TGCGCCAGTCGCTATCTAGCGGGAGGTTCTAGCTCCTACAATGAGCAGTTCTTC. It encodes CASRYLAGGSSSYNEQFF.

The chain links TRBV5-4 to TRBJ2-3; D tentatively reads TRBD1 or TRBD2 (5 bases each). Trimming shortened V by 5 bases and J by 6 bases, and 19 bases separated the two germline ends. This CDR3 is built from 15 residues. Germline lookup yields CDR1 SGHNT and CDR2 YYREEE (reference sequence). For the CDR3, the DNA is TGTGCCAGCAGACAGAACCGGGCCGGGGCGGATACGCAGTATTTT. Its translation: CASRQNRAGADTQYF.

The rearrangement links TRBV4-3 to TRBJ2-5; 15 nucleotides align to TRBD2. The length of the CDR3 is 17 residues. The germline V gene has CDR1 LGHNA and CDR2 YSLEER. Trimming cost V 4 bases and J 6 bases; bases outside gene matches: 9. The CDR3 loop reads CASSRGLGTSGGKTQYF. In DNA form, the CDR3 reads TGCGCCAGCAGCCGAGGTTTAGGGACTAGCGGGGGGAAGACCCAGTACTTC.

The chain is built from TRBV7-9 and TRBJ2-3; maybe TRBD2 (6 bases). The germline gives CDR1 SEHNR, CDR2 FQNEAQ (reference sequence). The V end lost 5 bases, the J end lost 0 bases, and 15 bases lay between the germline ends. The CDR3 extends over 16 amino acids. The CDR3 here is CASSPQGLVSTDTQYF. The CDR3 coding sequence is TGTGCCAGCAGCCCCCAGGGACTCGTTAGCACAGATACGCAGTATTTT.

The chain links TRBV28 to TRBJ1-5; 7 bases line up with TRBD1. Germline V lookup: CDR1 MDHEN, CDR2 SYDVKM. The CDR3 contains 15 residues. With V trimmed by 4 bases and J by 2 bases, 5 bases remained unmatched. Written as DNA, the CDR3 is TGTGCCAGCAGTTCCGGACAGGCGGGCAATCAGCCCCAGCATTTT. Amino acids: CASSSGQAGNQPQHF.

The chain employs TRBV4-3 and TRBJ2-7, with a weak D call TRBD1 (6 bases). Germline V CDR1 and CDR2: LGHNA, YSLEER. This CDR3 region has 15 residues. With 1 base removed from V and 4 bases from J, the gap between germline ends came to 14 bases. CDR3 residues: CASSQAMTGQYEQYF. CDR3 nucleotides: TGCGCCAGCAGCCAAGCCATGACAGGACAATACGAGCAGTACTTC.

The V and J genes are TRBV5-1 and TRBJ2-1; tentative D call: TRBD2 (7 bases). The CDR3 is made up of 16 amino acids. The V end lost 4 bases, the J end lost 2 bases, and 16 bases lay between the germline ends. CDR1 and CDR2 (germline): SGHRS, YFSETQ. The CDR3 DNA is TGCGCCAGCAGCCCCTTAGTGGGGGGGCCCTACAATGAGCAGTTCTTC. Its protein is CASSPLVGGPYNEQFF.

This chain links TRBV18 with TRBJ2-5; TRBD2 aligns across 7 bases. CDR3 length: 15 amino acids. V was clipped by 4 bases and J by 2 bases; unmatched bases: 7. Per the germline V gene, CDR1 is KGHSH and CDR2 is LQKENI. CDR3 sequence: CASSQDGGSQETQYF. In DNA form, the CDR3 reads TGTGCCAGCTCACAGGACGGGGGGTCGCAAGAGACCCAGTACTTC.

This rearrangement joins TRBV5-6 to TRBJ1-3, with a possible D match to TRBD1 (5 bases). The CDR3 totals 17 residues. The V and J ends lost 3 bases and 0 bases respectively, with 16 bases between them. The V gene's germline CDR1 is SGHDT and CDR2 YYEEEE. The CDR3 loop is CASSSLPGGSSGNTIYF. CDR3 nucleotide sequence: TGTGCCAGCAGCTCTCTTCCCGGGGGGTCCTCTGGAAACACCATATATTTT.

The chain joins TRBV11-2 to TRBJ2-7, with a tentative D call TRBD2 (6 bases). CDR3 length equals 14 residues. The V end lost 5 bases, the J end lost 2 bases, and 13 bases lay between the germline ends. The germline gives CDR1 SGHAT, CDR2 FQNNGV. CDR3: CASSAGQGPYEQYF. The CDR3, as DNA: TGTGCCAGCAGCGCGGGGCAGGGCCCCTACGAGCAGTACTTC.

This sequence joins TRBV7-8 and TRBJ2-1, with 9 nucleotides matching TRBD2. CDR3 length equals 17 residues. Looked up from germline, CDR1 is SGHVS and CDR2 is FQNEAQ. The ends lost 1 base at V and 7 bases at J; junction bases unmatched: 11. CDR3 region: CASSLVSASGIGNEQFF. The CDR3 coding sequence is TGTGCCAGCAGCTTAGTGTCGGCTAGCGGGATTGGGAATGAGCAGTTCTTC.

V usage is TRBV6-5 and J usage is TRBJ2-7; 9 bases fit TRBD1. Germline assignment: CDR1 MNHEY and CDR2 SVGAGI. This CDR3 has 15 residues. Trimming cost V 6 bases and J 3 bases; bases outside gene matches: 9. CDR3 sequence (DNA): TGTGCCAGCAGACCGACCGGGACAGGGCACTACGAGCAGTACTTC. This translates into CASRPTGTGHYEQYF.

This rearrangement joins TRBV19 to TRBJ2-3, with D perhaps being TRBD1 or TRBD2 (5 bases each). Trimming removed 4 bases from V and 6 bases from J, with 14 bases in between. CDR3 length: 14 amino acids. CDR1 is LNHDA, CDR2 SQIVND, per germline (reference sequence). In DNA, the CDR3 is TGTGCCAGTAGTAGCAGGGACCCCCCGGATACGCAGTATTTT. Encoded protein: CASSSRDPPDTQYF.

The chain combines TRBV7-2 with TRBJ2-7; no definite D call. Germline CDR1 is SGHTA and CDR2 is FQGNSA. Trimming took 3 bases from V and 7 from J, leaving 16 bases between them. This CDR3 contains 14 residues. CDR3 residues: CASSLDRAKLEQYF. The CDR3 DNA reads TGTGCCAGCAGCTTGGACCGGGCCAAGTTGGAGCAGTACTTC.